This TCR beta chain is from a study of OX40 agonist ivuxolimab in advanced cancers. Turning to the study itself: Earlier anti-PD-1, anti-PD-L1 or anti-CTLA-4 therapy was permitted; 40% had received some. Partial responses occurred in three patients (one hepatocellular carcinoma, two cutaneous melanoma).

With respect to this clone: The antigen is unknown.

Clones were read by immunoSEQ multiplex PCR, and TCRdb kept only the in-frame ones, dropping some. Of about 76,000 clones in the sample, around nine tenths were seen once. The CDR3 is made up of 12 amino acids. CDR1 is MNHEY and CDR2 is SVGAGI in the germline V gene. Between the trimmed V and J ends, which lost 6 bases and 5 bases, there was a span of 10 bases. Overall study findings and caveats: The antigen specificity of the peripheral T cells (those that were expanded) was not determined. Certain nonresponders likewise exhibited a low normalized T-cell clonal expansion.

Sequenced here: CD4+ or CD8+ T cells sorted from blood, sampled in a trial of the OX40 agonist ivuxolimab. The TCR sequence derives from an adult with an advanced solid tumor such as melanoma, head and neck, liver or kidney cancer. The chain has TRBV6-5 and TRBJ1-1, with a possible D match to TRBD1 (6 bases). CDR3 in DNA: TGTGCCAGCAGCCGCAGGGGTACTGAAGCTTTCTTT. Protein: CASSRRGTEAFF.